One sample yielded the 5 T cell receptor beta chains listed below, sequenced in a study of T cells in Graves' hyperthyroidism and ophthalmopathy. It was RNA transcripts that yielded the amplified TCR beta CDR3 regions. TCR CDR3 underwent first-round RT-PCR with the HTBI primer set. TCRdb recomputed calls from the multiplex PCR reads with MiXCR, one row per CDR3 protein. The sample contains approximately 400,000 distinct CDR3 sequences, approximately 13% of which appear only once. Sequenced input: blood. The receptors here all came from a man in his thirties or forties with Graves' hyperthyroidism that later progressed to Graves' ophthalmopathy.

There are many counts of this clonotype. The chain couples TRBV27 to TRBJ2-3, with TRBD2 identical over 10 bases. Germline V gene sequence: CDR1 MNHEY, CDR2 SMNVEV (reference sequence). This CDR3 has 16 residues. V was pared by 4 bases and J by 0 bases, with 4 bases of the junction left unmatched. CDR3 sequence reads: CASSSGLAISTDTQYF. CDR3 DNA sequence: TGTGCCAGCAGTTCGGGACTAGCGATTAGCACAGATACGCAGTATTTT.

This clonotype was detected only a few times. The chain links TRBV4-1 to TRBJ2-7; tentatively, D is TRBD1 or TRBD2 (5 bases each). The CDR3 contains 13 residues. V shed 1 base and J shed 6 bases, with 10 bases lying between them. CDR1 is MGHRA, CDR2 YSYEKL, per germline. The CDR3, as DNA: TGCGCCAGCAGCCAAGGAGAGGGGCTCGAGCAGTACTTC. This gives the protein CASSQGEGLEQYF.

This clonotype showed up just once. This CDR3 fails to terminate in the conserved phenylalanine or tryptophan, so it likely reflects a read error. The chain has TRBV12-3 or TRBV12-4 and TRBJ1-6, with TRBD1 identical over 10 bases. This CDR3 is built from 14 residues. V dropped 6 bases and J dropped 10; count of bases not matched to a gene: 6. In nucleotides, the CDR3 is TGTGCCAGCAGATTGACAGGGGGCGGATCACCCCTCCACCTT. Translating gives CASRLTGGGSPLHL.

This clonotype came up a few times. V gene TRBV18 combines with J gene TRBJ1-5; D call uncertain. V lost 5 bases, J lost 0 bases, and 14 bases lay in between. Germline CDR1 is KGHSH and CDR2 is LQKENI. The length of the CDR3 is 16 residues. This chain's CDR3 is CASSTSTPYSNQPQHF. The CDR3 nucleotides read TGTGCCAGCTCAACTTCGACACCCTATAGCAATCAGCCCCAGCATTTT.

This clonotype was seen ten or more times. The V gene is TRBV20-1, the J gene TRBJ2-7; TRBD2 matches at 8 bases. The V and J ends lost 7 bases and 3 bases, in that order; junction bases with no gene match: 5. Looked up from germline, CDR1 is DFQATT and CDR2 is SNEGSKA (reference sequence). The CDR3 runs to 12 residues. The DNA of the CDR3 is TGCAGTGGACTAGCGAGAAACTACGAGCAGTACTTC. It translates to CSGLARNYEQYF.